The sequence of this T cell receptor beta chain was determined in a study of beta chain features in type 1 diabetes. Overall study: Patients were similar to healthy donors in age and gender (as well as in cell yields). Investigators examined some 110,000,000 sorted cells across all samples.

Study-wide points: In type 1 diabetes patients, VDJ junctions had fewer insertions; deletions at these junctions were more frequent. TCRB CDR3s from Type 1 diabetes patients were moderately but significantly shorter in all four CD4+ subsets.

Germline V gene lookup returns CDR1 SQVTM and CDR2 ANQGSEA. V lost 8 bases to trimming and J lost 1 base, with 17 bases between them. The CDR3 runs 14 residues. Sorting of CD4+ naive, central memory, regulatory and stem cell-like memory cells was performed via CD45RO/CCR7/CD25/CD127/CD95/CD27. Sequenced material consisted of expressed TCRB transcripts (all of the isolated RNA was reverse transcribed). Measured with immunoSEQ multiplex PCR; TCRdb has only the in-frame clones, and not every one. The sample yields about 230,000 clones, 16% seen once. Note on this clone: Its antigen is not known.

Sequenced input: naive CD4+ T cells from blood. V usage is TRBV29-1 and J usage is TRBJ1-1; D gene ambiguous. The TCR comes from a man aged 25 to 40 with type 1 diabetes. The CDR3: CSSTLSGANTEAFF. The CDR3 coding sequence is TGCAGCTCAACTTTGTCGGGCGCGAACACTGAAGCTTTCTTT.